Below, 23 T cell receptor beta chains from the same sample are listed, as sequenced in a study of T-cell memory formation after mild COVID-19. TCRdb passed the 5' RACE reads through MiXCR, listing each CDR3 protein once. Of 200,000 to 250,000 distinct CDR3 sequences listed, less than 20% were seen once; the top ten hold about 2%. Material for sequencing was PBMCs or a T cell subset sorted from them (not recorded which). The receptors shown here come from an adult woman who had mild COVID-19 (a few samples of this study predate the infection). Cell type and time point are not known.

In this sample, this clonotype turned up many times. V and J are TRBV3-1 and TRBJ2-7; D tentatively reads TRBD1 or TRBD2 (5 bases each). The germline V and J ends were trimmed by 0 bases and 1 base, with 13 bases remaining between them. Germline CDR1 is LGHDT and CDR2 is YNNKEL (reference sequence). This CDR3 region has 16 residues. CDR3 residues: CASSQDLRDGSYEQYF. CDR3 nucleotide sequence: TGTGCCAGCAGCCAAGATTTAAGGGACGGATCCTACGAGCAGTACTTC.

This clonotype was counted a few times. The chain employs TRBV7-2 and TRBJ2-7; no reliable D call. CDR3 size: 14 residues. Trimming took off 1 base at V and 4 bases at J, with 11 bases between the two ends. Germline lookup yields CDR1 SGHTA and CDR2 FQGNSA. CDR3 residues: CASSLDRHSYEQYF. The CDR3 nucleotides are TGTGCCAGCAGCTTAGATCGGCACAGTTACGAGCAGTACTTC.

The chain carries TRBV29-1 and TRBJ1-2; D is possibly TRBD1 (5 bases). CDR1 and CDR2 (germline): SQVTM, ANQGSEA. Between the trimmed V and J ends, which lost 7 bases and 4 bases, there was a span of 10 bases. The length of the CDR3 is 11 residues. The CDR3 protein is CSATDSYGYTF. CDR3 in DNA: TGCAGCGCCACAGACAGCTATGGCTACACCTTC.

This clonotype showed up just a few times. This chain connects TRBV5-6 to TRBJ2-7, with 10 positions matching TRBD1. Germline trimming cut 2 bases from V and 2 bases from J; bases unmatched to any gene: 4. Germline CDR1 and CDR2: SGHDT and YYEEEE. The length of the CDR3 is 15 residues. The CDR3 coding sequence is TGTGCCAGCAGCTTCACAGGGACAGGGGCCTACGAGCAGTACTTC. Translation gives CASSFTGTGAYEQYF. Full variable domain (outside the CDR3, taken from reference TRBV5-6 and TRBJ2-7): DAGVTQSPTHLIKTRGQQVTLRCSPKSGHDTVSWYQQALGQGPQFIFQYYEEEERQRGNFPDRFSGHQFPNYSSELNVNALLLGDSALYLCASSFTGTGAYEQYFGPGTRLTVT.

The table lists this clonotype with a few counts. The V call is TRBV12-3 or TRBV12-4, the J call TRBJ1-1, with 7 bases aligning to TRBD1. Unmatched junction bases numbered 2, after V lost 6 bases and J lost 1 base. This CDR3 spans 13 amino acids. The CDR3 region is CASRRQGNTEAFF. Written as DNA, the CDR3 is TGTGCCAGCAGGAGACAGGGGAACACTGAAGCTTTCTTT.

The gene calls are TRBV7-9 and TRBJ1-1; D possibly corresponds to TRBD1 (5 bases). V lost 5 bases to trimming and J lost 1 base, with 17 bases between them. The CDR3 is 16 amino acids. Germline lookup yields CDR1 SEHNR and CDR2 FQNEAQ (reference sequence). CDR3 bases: TGTGCCAGCAGCCCCGAAGGACACATTCAGAACACTGAAGCTTTCTTT. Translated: CASSPEGHIQNTEAFF.

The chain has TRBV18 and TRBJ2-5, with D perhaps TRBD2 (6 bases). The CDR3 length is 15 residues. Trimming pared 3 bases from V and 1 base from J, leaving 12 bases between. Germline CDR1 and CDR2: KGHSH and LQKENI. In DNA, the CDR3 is TGTGCCAGCTCACCTTTTGGGACTTTCCAAGAGACCCAGTACTTC. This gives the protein CASSPFGTFQETQYF.

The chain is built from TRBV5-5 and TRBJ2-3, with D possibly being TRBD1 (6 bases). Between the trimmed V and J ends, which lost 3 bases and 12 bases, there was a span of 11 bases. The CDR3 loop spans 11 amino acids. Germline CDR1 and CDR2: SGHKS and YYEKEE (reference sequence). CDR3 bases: TGTGCCAGCAGCTCCCACAGGGCCCAGTATTTT. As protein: CASSSHRAQYF.

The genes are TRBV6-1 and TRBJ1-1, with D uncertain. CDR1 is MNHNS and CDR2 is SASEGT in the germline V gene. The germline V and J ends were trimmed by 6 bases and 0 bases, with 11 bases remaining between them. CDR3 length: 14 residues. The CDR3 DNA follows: TGTGCCAGCAGCATCTTACGGGTGAACACTGAAGCTTTCTTT. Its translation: CASSILRVNTEAFF.

This CDR3 is CASSEAARGRGEQYF. CDR3 sequence (DNA): TGTGCCAGCAGTGAAGCAGCCAGGGGACGGGGCGAGCAGTACTTC. The chain couples TRBV6-1 to TRBJ2-7; perhaps TRBD1 as D (6 bases). This CDR3 contains 15 residues. V shed 0 bases and J shed 6 bases, with 15 bases lying between them. The germline gives CDR1 MNHNS, CDR2 SASEGT.

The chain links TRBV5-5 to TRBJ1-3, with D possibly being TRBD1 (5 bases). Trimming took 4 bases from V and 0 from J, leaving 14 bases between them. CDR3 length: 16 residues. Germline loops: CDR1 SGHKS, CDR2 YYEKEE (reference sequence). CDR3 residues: CASSPGGKSSGNTIYF. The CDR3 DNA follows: TGTGCCAGCAGCCCTGGGGGGAAGAGCTCTGGAAACACCATATATTTT.

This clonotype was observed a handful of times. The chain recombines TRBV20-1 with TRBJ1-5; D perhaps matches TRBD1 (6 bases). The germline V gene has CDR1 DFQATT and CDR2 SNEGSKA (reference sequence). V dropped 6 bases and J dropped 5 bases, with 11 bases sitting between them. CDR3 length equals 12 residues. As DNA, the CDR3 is TGCAGTGCCGGCGGGGGGCATCAGCCCCAGCATTTT. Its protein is CSAGGGHQPQHF.

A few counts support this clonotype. In nucleotides, the CDR3 is TGTGCCAGCAGCCGGACGGGAGGGTATGGCTACACCTTC. Its translation is CASSRTGGYGYTF. V gene TRBV9 combines with J gene TRBJ1-2; unclear D gene. The CDR3 has 13 amino acids. The germline V and J ends were trimmed by 4 bases and 5 bases, with 12 bases remaining between them. Germline loops: CDR1 SGDLS, CDR2 YYNGEE.

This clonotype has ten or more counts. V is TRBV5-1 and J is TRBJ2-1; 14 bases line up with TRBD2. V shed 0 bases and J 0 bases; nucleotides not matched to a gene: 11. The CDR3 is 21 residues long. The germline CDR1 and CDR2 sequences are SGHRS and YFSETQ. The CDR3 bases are TGCGCCAGCAGCTTGGCCGGGGCGGGACTAGCGGGAGCGCCCTCCTACAATGAGCAGTTCTTC. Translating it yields CASSLAGAGLAGAPSYNEQFF.

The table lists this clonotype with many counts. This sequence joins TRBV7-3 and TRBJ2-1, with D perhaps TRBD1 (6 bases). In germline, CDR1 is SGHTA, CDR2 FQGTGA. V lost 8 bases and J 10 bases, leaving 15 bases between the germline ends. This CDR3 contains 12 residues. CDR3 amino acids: CASSSTGTEQFF. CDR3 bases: TGTGCCAGCTCCTCTACAGGGACGGAGCAGTTCTTC.

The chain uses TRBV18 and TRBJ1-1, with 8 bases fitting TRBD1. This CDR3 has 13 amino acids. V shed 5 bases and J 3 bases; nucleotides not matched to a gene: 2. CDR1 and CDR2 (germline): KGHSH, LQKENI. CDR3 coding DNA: TGTGCCAGCTCAGTGGGACAGGACACTGAAGCTTTCTTT. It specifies CASSVGQDTEAFF.

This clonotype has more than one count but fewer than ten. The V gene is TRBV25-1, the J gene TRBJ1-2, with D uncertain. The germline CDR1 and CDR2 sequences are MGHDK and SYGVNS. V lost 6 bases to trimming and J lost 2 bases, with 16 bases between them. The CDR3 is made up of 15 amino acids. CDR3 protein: CASSKNGVRNYGYTF. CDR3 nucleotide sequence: TGTGCCAGCAGCAAAAACGGGGTGAGGAACTATGGCTACACCTTC.

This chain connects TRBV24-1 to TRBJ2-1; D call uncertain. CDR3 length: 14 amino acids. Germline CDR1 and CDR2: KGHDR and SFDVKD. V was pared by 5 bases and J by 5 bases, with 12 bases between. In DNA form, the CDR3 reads TGTGCCACCAGTGCCCTGGACCGGAACAATGAGCAGTTCTTC. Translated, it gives CATSALDRNNEQFF.

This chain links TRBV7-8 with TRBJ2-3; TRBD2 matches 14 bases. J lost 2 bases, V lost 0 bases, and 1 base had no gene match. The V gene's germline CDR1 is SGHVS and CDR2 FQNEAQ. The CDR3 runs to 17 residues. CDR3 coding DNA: TGTGCCAGCAGCTTAGCGGGACTAGCGGGGGTCACAGATACGCAGTATTTT. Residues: CASSLAGLAGVTDTQYF.

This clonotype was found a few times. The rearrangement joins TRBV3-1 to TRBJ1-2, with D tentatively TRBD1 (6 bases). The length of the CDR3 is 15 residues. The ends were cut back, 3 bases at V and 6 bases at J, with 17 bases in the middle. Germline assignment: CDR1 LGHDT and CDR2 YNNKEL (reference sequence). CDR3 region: CASSHLRGQGHGYTF. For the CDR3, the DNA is TGTGCCAGCAGCCACCTCCGGGGGCAGGGACATGGCTACACCTTC.

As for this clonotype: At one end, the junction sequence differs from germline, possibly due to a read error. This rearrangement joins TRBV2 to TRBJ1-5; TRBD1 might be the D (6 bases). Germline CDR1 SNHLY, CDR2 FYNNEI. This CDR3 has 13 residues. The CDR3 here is CASSGDTNQPQHF. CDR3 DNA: TGTGCTAGCAGTGGGGACACTAATCAGCCCCAGCATTTT.

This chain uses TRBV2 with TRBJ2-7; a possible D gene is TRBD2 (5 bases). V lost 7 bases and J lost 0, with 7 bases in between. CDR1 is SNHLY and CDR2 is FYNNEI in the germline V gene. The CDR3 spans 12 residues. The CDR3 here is CASTRGSYEQYF. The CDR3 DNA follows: TGTGCCAGCACCCGGGGCTCCTACGAGCAGTACTTC. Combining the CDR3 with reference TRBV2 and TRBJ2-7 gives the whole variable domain EPEVTQTPSHQVTQMGQEVILRCVPISNHLYFYWYRQILGQKVEFLVSFYNNEISEKSEIFDDQFSVERPDGSNFTLKIRSTKLEDSAMYFCASTRGSYEQYFGPGTRLTVT.

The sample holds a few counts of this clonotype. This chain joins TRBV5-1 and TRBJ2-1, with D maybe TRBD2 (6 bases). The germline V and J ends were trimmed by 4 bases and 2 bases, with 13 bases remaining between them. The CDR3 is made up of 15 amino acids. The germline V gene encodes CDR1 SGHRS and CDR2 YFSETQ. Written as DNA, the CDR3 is TGCGCCAGCAGCGCCACTAGCACACCCTACAATGAGCAGTTCTTC. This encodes CASSATSTPYNEQFF.